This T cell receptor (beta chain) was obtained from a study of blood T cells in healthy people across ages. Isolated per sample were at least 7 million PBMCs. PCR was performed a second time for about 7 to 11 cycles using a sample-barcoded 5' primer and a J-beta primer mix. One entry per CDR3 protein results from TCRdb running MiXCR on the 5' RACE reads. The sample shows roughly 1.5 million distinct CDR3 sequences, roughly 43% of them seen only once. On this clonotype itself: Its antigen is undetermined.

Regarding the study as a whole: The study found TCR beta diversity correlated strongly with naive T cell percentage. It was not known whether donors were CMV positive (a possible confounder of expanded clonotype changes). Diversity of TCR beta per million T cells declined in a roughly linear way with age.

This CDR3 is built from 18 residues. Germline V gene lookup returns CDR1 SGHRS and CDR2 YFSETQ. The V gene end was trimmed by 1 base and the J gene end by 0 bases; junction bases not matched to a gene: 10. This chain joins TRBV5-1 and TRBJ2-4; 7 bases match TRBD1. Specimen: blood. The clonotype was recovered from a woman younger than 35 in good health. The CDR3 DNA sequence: TGCGCCAGCAGCTTGCAGGCCAGGGACAGTGTAGCCAAAAACATTCAGTACTTC. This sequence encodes CASSLQARDSVAKNIQYF.